This T cell receptor (beta chain) emerged from a study of blood T cell repertoires in COVID-19. Whole-study context: The samples span acute and convalescent COVID-19 from the United States, Italy and Spain.

Original processing methods: It was from reference gene primer amplification that nucleated cell counts were estimated. Sequenced by immunoSEQ multiplex PCR; TCRdb stores in-frame clones only, minus some. V and J calls and clone size are copied from that table; D and trimming were computed from the DNA. The sample shows over 95,000 clones, approximately 79% of them seen only once. There are 15 residues in the CDR3. Germline values: CDR1 SNHLY, CDR2 FYNNEI. Trimming pared 2 bases from V and 2 bases from J, leaving 13 bases between. This clone was counted a few times. Sequenced: peripheral blood. The J gene is TRBJ2-7, the V gene TRBV2, with D possibly TRBD1 on 5 matching bases. This receptor was identified in a woman of 80 years or more with active or convalescent COVID-19. CDR3 residues: CASSEQGGRAYEQYF. Here the CDR3 DNA reads TGTGCCAGCAGTGAACAGGGCGGACGAGCCTACGAGCAGTACTTC.